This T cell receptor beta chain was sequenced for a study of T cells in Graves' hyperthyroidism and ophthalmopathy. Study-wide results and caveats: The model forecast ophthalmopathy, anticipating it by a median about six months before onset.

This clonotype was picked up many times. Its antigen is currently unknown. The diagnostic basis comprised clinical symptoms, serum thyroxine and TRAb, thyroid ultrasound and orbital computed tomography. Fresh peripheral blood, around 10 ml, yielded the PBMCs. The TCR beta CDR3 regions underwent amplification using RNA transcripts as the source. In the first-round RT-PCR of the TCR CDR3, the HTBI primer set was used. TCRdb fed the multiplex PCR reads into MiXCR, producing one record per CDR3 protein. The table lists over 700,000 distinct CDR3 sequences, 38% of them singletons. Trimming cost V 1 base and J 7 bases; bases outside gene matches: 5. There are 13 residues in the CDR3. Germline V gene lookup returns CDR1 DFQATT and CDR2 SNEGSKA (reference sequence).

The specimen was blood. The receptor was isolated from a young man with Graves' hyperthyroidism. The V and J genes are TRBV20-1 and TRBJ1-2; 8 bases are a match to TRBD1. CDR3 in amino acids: CSARGQGAAGYTF. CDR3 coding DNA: TGCAGTGCTAGAGGTCAGGGGGCAGCTGGCTACACCTTC.